What follows describes a single T cell receptor beta chain. Germline V CDR1 and CDR2: WSHSY, SAAADI. There are 14 residues in the CDR3. V was cut by 3 bases and J by 2 bases, with 9 bases left in between. Using immunoSEQ multiplex PCR, the repertoire was profiled, and TCRdb retains in-frame clones only, with some absent. The sample lists approximately 190,000 clones, around 84% seen once, with around 14% in the top ten. These data originate in a study of blood T cell repertoires in COVID-19. V gene TRBV10-2 combines with J gene TRBJ2-3, with D uncertain. Specimen: peripheral blood. The receptor was derived from a man aged 25-45 years with active or convalescent COVID-19. CDR3 nucleotide sequence: TGCGCCAGCAGTGAACTGGGCAACACAGATACGCAGTATTTT. This gives the protein CASSELGNTDTQYF.